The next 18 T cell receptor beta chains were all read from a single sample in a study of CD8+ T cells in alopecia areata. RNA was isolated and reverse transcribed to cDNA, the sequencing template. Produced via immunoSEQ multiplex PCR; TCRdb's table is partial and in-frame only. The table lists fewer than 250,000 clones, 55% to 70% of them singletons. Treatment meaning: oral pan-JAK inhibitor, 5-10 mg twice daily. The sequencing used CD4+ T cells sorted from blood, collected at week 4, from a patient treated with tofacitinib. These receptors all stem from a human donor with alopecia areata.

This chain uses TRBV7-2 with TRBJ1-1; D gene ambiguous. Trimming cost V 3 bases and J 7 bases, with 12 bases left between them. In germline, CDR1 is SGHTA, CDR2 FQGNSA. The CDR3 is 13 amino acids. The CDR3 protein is CASSFRGEGEAFF. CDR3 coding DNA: TGTGCCAGCAGCTTCCGCGGGGAGGGTGAAGCTTTCTTT.

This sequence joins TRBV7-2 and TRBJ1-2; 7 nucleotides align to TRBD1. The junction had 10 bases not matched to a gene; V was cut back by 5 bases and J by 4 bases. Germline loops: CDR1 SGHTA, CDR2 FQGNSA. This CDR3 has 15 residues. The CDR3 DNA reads TGTGCCAGCAGCGTTCGACAGGGAGGCCTCTATGGCTACACCTTC. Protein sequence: CASSVRQGGLYGYTF.

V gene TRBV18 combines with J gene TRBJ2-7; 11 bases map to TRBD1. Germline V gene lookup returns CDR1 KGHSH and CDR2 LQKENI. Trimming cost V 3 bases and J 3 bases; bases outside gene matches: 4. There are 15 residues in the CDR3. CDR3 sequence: CASSPQGTGGYEQYF. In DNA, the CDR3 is TGTGCCAGCTCACCTCAAGGGACAGGGGGCTACGAGCAGTACTTC.

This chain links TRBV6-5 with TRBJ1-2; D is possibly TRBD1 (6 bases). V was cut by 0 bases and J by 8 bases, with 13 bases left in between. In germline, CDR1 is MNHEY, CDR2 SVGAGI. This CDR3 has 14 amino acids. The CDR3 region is CASSYSGQSVGYTF. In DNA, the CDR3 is TGTGCCAGCAGTTACTCCGGACAGTCTGTAGGCTACACCTTC.

DNA for the CDR3: TGCGCCAGCAGCCATCTGGACGGGTCCAATGGCTACACCTTC. Translation gives CASSHLDGSNGYTF. The chain has TRBV4-3 and TRBJ1-2; D not resolved. V lost 3 bases and J 6 bases, leaving 14 bases between the germline ends. This CDR3 comprises 14 residues. Germline V gives CDR1 LGHNA, CDR2 YSLEER.

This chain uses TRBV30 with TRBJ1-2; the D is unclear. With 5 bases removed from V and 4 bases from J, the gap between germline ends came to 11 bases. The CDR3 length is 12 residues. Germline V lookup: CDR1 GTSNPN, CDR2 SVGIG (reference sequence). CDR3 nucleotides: TGTGCCTGGTCGCCAGCGACCTATGGCTACACCTTC. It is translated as CAWSPATYGYTF.

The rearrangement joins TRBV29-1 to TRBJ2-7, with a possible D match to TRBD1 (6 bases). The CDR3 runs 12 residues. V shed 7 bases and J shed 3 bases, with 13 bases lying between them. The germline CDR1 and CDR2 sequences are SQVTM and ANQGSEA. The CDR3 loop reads CSARDTFYEQYF. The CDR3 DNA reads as TGCAGCGCCCGGGACACCTTCTACGAGCAGTACTTC.

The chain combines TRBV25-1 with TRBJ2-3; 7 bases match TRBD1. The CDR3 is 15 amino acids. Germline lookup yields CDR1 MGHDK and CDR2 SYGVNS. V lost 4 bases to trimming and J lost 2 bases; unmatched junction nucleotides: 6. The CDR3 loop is CASSVGQVDTDTQYF. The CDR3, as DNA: TGTGCCAGCAGTGTCGGACAGGTTGACACAGATACGCAGTATTTT.

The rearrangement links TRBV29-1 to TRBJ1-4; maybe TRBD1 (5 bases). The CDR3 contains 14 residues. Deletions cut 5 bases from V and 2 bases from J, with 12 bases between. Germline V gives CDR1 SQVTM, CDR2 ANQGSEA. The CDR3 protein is CSVSTGPTNEKLFF. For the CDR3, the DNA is TGCAGCGTTTCTACAGGTCCCACTAATGAAAAACTGTTTTTT.

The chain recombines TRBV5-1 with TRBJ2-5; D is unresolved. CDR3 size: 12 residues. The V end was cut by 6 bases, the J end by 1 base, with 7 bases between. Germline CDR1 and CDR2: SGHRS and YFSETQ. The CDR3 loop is CASTGVQETQYF. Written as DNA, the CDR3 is TGCGCCAGCACCGGTGTCCAAGAGACCCAGTACTTC.

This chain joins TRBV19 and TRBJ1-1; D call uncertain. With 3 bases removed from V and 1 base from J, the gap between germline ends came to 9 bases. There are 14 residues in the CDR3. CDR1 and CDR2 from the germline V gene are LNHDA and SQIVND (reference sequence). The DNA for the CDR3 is TGTGCCAGTAGTATTAGCAGAGGGAACACTGAAGCTTTCTTT. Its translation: CASSISRGNTEAFF.

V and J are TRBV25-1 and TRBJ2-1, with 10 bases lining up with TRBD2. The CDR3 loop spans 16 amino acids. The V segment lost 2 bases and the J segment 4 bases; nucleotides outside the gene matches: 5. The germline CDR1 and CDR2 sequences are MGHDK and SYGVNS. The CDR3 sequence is CASSEVGAGGYNEQFF. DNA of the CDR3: TGTGCCAGCAGTGAAGTAGGAGCGGGGGGGTACAATGAGCAGTTCTTC. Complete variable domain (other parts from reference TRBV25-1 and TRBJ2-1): EADIYQTPRYLVIGTGKKITLECSQTMGHDKMYWYQQDPGMELHLIHYSYGVNSTEKGDLSSESTVSRIRTEHFPLTLESARPSHTSQYLCASSEVGAGGYNEQFFGPGTRLTVL.

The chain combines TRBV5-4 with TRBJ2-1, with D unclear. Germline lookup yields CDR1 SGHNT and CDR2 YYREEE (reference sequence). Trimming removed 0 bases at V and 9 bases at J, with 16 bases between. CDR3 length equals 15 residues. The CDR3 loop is CASSLEGRVTGEQFF. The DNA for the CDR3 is TGTGCCAGCAGCTTGGAGGGCCGGGTGACGGGTGAGCAGTTCTTC.

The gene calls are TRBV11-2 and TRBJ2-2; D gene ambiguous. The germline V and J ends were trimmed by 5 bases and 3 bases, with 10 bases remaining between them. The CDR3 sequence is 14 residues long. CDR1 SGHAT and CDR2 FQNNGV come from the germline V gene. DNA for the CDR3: TGTGCCAGCAGCCACACTACTTACACCGGGGAGCTGTTTTTT. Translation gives CASSHTTYTGELFF.

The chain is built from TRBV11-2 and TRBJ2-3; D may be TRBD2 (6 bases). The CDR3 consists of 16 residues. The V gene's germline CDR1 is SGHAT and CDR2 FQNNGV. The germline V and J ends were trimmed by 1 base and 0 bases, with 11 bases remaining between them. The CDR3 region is CASSLAGVISTDTQYF. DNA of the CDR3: TGTGCCAGCAGCTTAGCGGGGGTTATCAGCACAGATACGCAGTATTTT.

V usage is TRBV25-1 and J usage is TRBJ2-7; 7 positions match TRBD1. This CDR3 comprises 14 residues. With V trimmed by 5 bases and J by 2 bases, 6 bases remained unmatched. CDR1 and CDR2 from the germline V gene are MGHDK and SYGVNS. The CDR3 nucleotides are TGTGCCAGCAGTTCTGACAGGGCCCCCTACGAGCAGTACTTC. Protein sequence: CASSSDRAPYEQYF.

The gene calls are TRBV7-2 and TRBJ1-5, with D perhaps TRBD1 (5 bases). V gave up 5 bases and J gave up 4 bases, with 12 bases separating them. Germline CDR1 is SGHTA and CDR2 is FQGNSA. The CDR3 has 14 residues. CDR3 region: CASSQTGENQPQHF. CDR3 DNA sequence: TGTGCCAGCAGCCAAACGGGGGAGAATCAGCCCCAGCATTTT.

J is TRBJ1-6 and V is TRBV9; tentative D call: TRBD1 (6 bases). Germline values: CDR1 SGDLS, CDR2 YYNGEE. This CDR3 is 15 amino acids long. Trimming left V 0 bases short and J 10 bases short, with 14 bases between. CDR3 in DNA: TGTGCCAGCAGCGTAGAGGGGGGTCGTGCGTCACCCCTCCACTTT. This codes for CASSVEGGRASPLHF.